The entry below gives a single TCR beta chain sequence along with its context. V gave up 2 bases and J gave up 9 bases, with 11 bases separating them. This CDR3 is built from 13 residues. CDR1 is MRHNA and CDR2 is SNTAGT in the germline V gene. This sample stems from a study of control samples from healthy donors and cancer patients. Assay used: immunoSEQ multiplex PCR; TCRdb lists only in-frame clones, some missing. The sample records about 120,000 clones, 80% to 90% being singletons. This sequence was found in a woman in her forties or fifties with colorectal cancer. This rearrangement joins TRBV6-4 to TRBJ2-4; TRBD1 or TRBD2 may be the D gene (6 bases each). The sample comprised PBMCs. The CDR3 nucleotides are TGTGCCAGCAGTGACGACAGGAGGGGCATTCAGTACTTC. As protein: CASSDDRRGIQYF.